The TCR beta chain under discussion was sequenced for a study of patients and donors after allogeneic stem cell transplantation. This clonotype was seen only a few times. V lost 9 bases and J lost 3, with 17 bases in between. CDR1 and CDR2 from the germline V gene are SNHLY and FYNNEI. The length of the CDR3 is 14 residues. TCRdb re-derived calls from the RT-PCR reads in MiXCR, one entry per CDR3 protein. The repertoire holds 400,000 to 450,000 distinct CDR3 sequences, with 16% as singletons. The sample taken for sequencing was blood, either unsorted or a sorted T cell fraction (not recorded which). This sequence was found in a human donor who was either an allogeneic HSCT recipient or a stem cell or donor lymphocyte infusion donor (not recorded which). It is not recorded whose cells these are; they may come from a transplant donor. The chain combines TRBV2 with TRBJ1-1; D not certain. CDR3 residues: CARVDGIHDTEAFF. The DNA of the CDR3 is TGTGCCAGGGTGGACGGGATCCACGACACTGAAGCTTTCTTT.